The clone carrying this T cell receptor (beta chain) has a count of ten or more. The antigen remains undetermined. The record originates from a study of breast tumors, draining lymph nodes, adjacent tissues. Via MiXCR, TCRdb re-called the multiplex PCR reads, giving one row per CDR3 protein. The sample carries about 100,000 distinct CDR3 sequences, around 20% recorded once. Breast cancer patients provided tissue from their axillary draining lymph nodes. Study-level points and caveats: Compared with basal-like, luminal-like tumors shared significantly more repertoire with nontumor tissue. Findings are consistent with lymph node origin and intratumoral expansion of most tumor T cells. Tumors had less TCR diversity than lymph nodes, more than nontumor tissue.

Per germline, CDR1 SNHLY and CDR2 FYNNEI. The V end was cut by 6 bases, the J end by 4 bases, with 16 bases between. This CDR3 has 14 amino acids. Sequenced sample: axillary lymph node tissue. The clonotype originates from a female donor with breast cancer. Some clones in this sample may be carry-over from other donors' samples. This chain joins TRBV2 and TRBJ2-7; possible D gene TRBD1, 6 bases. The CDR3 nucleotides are TGTGCCAGCAGAAGGCTACAGGGAACTTACGAGCAGTACTTC. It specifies CASRRLQGTYEQYF.